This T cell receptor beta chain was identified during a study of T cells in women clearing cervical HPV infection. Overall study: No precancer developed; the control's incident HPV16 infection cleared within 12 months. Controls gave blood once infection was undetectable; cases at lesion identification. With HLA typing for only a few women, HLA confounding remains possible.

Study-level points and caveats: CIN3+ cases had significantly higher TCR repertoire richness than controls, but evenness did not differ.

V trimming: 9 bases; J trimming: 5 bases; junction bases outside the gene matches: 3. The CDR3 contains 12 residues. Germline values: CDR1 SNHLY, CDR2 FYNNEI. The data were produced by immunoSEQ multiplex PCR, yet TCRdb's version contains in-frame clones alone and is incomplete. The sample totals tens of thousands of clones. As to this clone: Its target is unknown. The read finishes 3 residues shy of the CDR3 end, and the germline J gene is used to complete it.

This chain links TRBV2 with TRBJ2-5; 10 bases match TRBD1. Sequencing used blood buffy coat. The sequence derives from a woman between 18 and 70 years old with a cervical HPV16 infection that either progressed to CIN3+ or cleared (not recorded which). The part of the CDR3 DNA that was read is TGTGCCAGTCAGACAGGGGGCGAGACC. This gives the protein CASQTGGET. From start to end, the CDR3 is CASQTGGETQYF.